Listed here are 10 T cell receptor beta chains from one sample, sequenced in a study of blood T cell repertoires in COVID-19 (dated by TCRdb to the early 2020s). Receptor amplification or capture employed the immunoSEQ multiplex PCR assay. TCRdb's version of the immuneACCESS table is confined to in-frame rearrangements and falls short of the full clone set. An unresolved V gene accounts for under half of the shortfall where checked; the remainder is of unknown origin. In this sample the table shows some 60,000 clones, about four fifths of which occur a single time. The ten most abundant clones make up around 3.7% of the sample. Sequenced input: peripheral blood. These receptor sequences come from a woman of 80 years or more with acute or convalescent COVID-19.

This clone came up a few times. The chain uses TRBV2 and TRBJ1-5; 8 positions agree with TRBD1. CDR1 SNHLY and CDR2 FYNNEI come from the germline V gene. V lost 0 bases, J lost 5 bases, and 9 bases stayed unmatched. The CDR3 has 17 residues. CDR3 amino acids: CASSEARGQGWDQPQHF. The CDR3 DNA follows: TGTGCCAGCAGTGAAGCGCGAGGACAGGGTTGGGATCAGCCCCAGCATTTT.

V is TRBV6-5 and J is TRBJ1-3, with D possibly being TRBD1 (6 bases). The CDR3 runs to 14 residues. Germline V CDR1 and CDR2: MNHEY, SVGAGI. V lost 6 bases and J 0 bases, leaving 9 bases between the germline ends. CDR3 region: CASRGASSGNTIYF. The CDR3 bases are TGTGCCAGCAGGGGGGCTAGCTCTGGAAACACCATATATTTT.

This chain connects TRBV6-4 to TRBJ1-6; D not certain. The CDR3 totals 14 residues. Trimming pared 1 base from V and 10 bases from J, leaving 11 bases between. Germline-derived CDR1 and CDR2 are MRHNA and SNTAGT. CDR3 region: CASSDYKGGSPLHF. CDR3 in DNA: TGTGCCAGCAGTGACTATAAGGGAGGCTCACCCCTCCACTTT.

The V gene is TRBV10-3, the J gene TRBJ2-7; 13 bases align to TRBD2. The germline CDR1 and CDR2 sequences are ENHRY and SYGVKD. The CDR3 runs 14 residues. Germline trimming cut 6 bases from V and 6 bases from J; bases unmatched to any gene: 5. CDR3 sequence: CAISLGLAGTEQYF. The CDR3 nucleotides read TGTGCCATCAGCTTGGGACTAGCGGGAACCGAGCAGTACTTC.

V is TRBV18 and J is TRBJ2-7; 7 nucleotides line up with TRBD2. Germline lookup yields CDR1 KGHSH and CDR2 LQKENI. The CDR3 extends over 16 amino acids. V dropped 2 bases and J dropped 4; count of bases not matched to a gene: 11. CDR3: CASSPTIRTRLYEQYF. DNA of the CDR3: TGTGCCAGCTCACCAACCATCCGGACTAGGTTGTACGAGCAGTACTTC.

The V gene is TRBV3-1 (or the pseudogene TRBV3-2), the J gene TRBJ1-3, with TRBD1 identical over 8 bases. This CDR3 spans 15 amino acids. Germline-derived CDR1 and CDR2 are LGHDT and YNNKEL (reference sequence). The V gene end was trimmed by 5 bases and the J gene end by 2 bases; junction bases not matched to a gene: 5. The CDR3 region is CASSAFRGPGNTIYF. CDR3 in DNA: TGTGCCAGCAGCGCTTTCAGGGGGCCTGGAAACACCATATATTTT.

The chain links TRBV29-1 to TRBJ1-2; D is uncertain. This CDR3 contains 11 residues. V gave up 4 bases and J gave up 4 bases, with 7 bases separating them. Germline CDR1 is SQVTM and CDR2 is ANQGSEA. The CDR3 loop reads CSVAEGYGYTF. CDR3 bases: TGCAGCGTTGCTGAGGGCTATGGCTACACCTTC.

The gene calls are TRBV29-1 and TRBJ1-2; TRBD1 might be the D (6 bases). Trimming pared 8 bases from V and 3 bases from J, leaving 16 bases between. CDR3 length equals 13 residues. The germline V gene has CDR1 SQVTM and CDR2 ANQGSEA. CDR3 bases: TGCAGCTTTCGACAGGCGGACCACTATGGCTACACCTTC. This translates into CSFRQADHYGYTF.

The chain couples TRBV11-2 to TRBJ1-1, with D hard to call. Germline lookup yields CDR1 SGHAT and CDR2 FQNNGV. V was cut by 1 base and J by 3 bases, with 6 bases left in between. There are 13 residues in the CDR3. The CDR3 nucleotides are TGTGCCAGCAGCTTAGCTCAGTACACTGAAGCTTTCTTT. As protein: CASSLAQYTEAFF.

A single count supports this clone. The genes are TRBV10-3 and TRBJ2-1; a possible D gene is TRBD2 (7 bases). CDR3 length equals 15 residues. Trimming removed 11 bases from V and 6 bases from J, with 23 bases in between. Germline V lookup: CDR1 ENHRY, CDR2 SYGVKD. CDR3: CAAGPGEGGSNEQFF. CDR3 DNA sequence: TGTGCCGCCGGTCCGGGGGAGGGGGGGTCCAATGAGCAGTTCTTC.